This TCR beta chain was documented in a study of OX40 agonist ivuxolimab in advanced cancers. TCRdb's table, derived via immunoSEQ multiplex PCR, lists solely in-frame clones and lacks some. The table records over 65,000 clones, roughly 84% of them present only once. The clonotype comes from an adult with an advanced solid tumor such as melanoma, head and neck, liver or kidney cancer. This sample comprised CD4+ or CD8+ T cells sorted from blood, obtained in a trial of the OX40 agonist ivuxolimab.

The CDR3 DNA is TGTGCCAGCAGAGAACTAGCGGGGGACGGGTGGCCCTACGAGCAGTACTTC. This sequence encodes CASRELAGDGWPYEQYF. V is TRBV6-1 and J is TRBJ2-7; 11 nucleotides line up with TRBD2. The junction had 12 bases not matched to a gene; V was cut back by 6 bases and J by 2 bases. CDR3 length: 17 amino acids. Germline V gene data show CDR1 as MNHNS and CDR2 as SASEGT.